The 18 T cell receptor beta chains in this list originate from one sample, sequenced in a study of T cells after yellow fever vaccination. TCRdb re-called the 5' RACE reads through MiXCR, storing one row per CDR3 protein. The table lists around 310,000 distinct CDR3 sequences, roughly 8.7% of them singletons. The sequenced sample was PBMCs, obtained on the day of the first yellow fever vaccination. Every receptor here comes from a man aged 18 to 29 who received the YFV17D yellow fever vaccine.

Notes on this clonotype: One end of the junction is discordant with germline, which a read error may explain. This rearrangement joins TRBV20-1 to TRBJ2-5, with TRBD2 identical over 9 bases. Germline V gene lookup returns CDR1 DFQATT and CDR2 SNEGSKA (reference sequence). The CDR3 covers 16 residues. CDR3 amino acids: CCATTPSGASRETQYF. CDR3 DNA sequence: TGCTGTGCTACTACCCCTAGCGGGGCTTCCCGGGAGACCCAGTACTTC.

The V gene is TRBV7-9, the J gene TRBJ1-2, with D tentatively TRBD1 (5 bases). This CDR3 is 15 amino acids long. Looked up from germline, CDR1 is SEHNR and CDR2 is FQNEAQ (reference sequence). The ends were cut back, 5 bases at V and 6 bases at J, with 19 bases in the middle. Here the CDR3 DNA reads TGTGCCAGCAGCGCACATGGGGCTAAGGGGAATGGCTACACCTTC. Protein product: CASSAHGAKGNGYTF.

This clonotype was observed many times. The CDR3: CASSPGTGEKLFF. The CDR3 nucleotides read TGTGCCAGCAGTCCCGGGACAGGTGAAAAACTGTTTTTT. The V and J genes are TRBV6-1 and TRBJ1-4; the match to TRBD1 covers 8 bases. The ends lost 5 bases at V and 7 bases at J; junction bases unmatched: 3. The CDR3 is 13 residues long. Germline CDR1 reads MNHNS; CDR2 reads SASEGT.

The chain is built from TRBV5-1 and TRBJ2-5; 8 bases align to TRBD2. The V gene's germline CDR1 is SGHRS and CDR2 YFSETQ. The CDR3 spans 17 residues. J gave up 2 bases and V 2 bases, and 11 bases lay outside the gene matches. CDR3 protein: CASSFSRGAGGQETQYF. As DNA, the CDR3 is TGCGCCAGCAGCTTCTCCCGAGGCGCGGGGGGACAAGAGACCCAGTACTTC.

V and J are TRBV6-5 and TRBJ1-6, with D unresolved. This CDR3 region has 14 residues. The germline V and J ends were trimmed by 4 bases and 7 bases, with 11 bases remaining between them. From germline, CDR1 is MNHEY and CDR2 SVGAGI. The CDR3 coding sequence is TGTGCCAGCAGTTCGACCCCCAAGAATTCACCCCTCCACTTT. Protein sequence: CASSSTPKNSPLHF.

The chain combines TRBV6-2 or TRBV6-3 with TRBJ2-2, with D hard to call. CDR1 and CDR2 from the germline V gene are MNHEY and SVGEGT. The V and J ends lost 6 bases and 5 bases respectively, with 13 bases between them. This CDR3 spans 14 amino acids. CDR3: CASRADHGTGELFF. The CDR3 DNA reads TGTGCCAGCAGGGCAGATCATGGGACCGGGGAGCTGTTTTTT.

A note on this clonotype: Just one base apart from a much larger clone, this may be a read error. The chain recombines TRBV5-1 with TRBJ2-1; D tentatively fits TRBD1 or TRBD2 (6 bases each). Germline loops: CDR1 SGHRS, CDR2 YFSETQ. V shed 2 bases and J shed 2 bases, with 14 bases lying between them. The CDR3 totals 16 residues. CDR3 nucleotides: TGCGCCAGCAGCTTCAGAGGGGGGTCAACCTACAATGAGCAGTTCTTC. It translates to CASSFRGGSTYNEQFF.

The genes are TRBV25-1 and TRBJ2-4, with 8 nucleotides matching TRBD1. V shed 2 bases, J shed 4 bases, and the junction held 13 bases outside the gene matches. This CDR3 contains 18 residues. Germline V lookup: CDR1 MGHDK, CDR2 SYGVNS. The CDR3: CASSETDPRTGLKNIQYF. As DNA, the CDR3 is TGTGCCAGCAGTGAAACCGATCCCCGGACAGGGTTAAAAAACATTCAGTACTTC.

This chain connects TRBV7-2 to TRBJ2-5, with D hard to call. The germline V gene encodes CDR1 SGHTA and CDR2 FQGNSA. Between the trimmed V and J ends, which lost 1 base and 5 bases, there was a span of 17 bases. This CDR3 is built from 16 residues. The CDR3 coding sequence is TGTGCCAGCAGCTTAGTAGGGCCCCTTCCCGGGGAGACCCAGTACTTC. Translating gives CASSLVGPLPGETQYF.

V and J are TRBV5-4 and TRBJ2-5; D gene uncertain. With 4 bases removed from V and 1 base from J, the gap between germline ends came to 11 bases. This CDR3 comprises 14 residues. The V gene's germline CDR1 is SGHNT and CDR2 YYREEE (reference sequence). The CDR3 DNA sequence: TGTGCCAGCAGCGTACGACGCCGCCAAGAGACCCAGTACTTC. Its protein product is CASSVRRRQETQYF. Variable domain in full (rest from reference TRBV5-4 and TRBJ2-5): ETGVTQSPTHLIKTRGQQVTLRCSSQSGHNTVSWYQQALGQGPQFIFQYYREEENGRGNFPPRFSGLQFPNYSSELNVNALELDDSALYLCASSVRRRQETQYFGPGTRLLVL.

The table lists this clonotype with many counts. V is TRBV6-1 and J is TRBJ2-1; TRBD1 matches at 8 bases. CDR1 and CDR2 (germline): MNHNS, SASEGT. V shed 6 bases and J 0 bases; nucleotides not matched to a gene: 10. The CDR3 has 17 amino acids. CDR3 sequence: CASRDGQGGSSYNEQFF. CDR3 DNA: TGTGCCAGCAGGGACGGACAGGGTGGGAGCTCCTACAATGAGCAGTTCTTC.

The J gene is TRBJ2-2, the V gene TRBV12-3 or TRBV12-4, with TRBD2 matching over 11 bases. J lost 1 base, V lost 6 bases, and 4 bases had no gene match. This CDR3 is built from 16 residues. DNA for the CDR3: TGTGCCAGCAGAACCACTAGCGGGGGGAACACCGGGGAGCTGTTTTTT. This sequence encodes CASRTTSGGNTGELFF.

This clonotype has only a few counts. CDR3 region: CASSYPGQGARAAFF. For the CDR3, the DNA is TGTGCCAGCAGTTACCCGGGACAGGGGGCTCGGGCAGCTTTCTTT. This chain connects TRBV6-5 to TRBJ1-1; 12 positions match TRBD1. V trimming: 2 bases; J trimming: 10 bases; junction bases outside the gene matches: 8. CDR3 size: 15 residues. Germline CDR1 is MNHEY and CDR2 is SVGAGI.

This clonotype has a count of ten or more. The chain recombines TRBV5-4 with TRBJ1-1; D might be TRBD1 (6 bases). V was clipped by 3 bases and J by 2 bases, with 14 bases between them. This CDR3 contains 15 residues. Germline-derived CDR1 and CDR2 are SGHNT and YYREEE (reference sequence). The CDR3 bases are TGTGCCAGCAGCTGGGAGGGGACACTCAACACTGAAGCTTTCTTT. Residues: CASSWEGTLNTEAFF.

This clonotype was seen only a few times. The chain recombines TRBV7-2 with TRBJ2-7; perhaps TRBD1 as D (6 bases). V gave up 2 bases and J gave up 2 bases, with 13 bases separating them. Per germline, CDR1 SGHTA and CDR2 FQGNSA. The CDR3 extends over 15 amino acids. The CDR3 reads CASSLRGQKAYEQYV. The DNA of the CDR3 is TGTGCCAGCAGCTTACGAGGACAGAAAGCCTACGAGCAGTACGTC.

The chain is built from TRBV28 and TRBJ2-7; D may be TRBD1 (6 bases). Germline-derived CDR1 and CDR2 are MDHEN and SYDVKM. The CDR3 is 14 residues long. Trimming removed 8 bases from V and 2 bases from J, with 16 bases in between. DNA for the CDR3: TGTGCCAGCGGCCTCAGGGGACCCACCTACGAGCAGTACGTC. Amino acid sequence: CASGLRGPTYEQYV.

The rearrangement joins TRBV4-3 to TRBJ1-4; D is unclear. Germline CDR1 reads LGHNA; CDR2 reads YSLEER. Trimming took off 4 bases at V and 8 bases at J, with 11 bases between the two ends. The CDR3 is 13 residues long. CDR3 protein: CASSPQAREKLFF. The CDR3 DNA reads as TGCGCCAGCAGCCCGCAGGCAAGAGAAAAACTGTTTTTT.

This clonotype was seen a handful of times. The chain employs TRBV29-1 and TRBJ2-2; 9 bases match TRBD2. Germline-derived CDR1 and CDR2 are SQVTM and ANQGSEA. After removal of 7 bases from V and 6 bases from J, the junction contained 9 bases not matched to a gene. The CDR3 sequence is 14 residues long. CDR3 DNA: TGCAGCGCCGGGACTAGCCTTATAGCCGGGGAGCTGTTTTTT. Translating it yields CSAGTSLIAGELFF.